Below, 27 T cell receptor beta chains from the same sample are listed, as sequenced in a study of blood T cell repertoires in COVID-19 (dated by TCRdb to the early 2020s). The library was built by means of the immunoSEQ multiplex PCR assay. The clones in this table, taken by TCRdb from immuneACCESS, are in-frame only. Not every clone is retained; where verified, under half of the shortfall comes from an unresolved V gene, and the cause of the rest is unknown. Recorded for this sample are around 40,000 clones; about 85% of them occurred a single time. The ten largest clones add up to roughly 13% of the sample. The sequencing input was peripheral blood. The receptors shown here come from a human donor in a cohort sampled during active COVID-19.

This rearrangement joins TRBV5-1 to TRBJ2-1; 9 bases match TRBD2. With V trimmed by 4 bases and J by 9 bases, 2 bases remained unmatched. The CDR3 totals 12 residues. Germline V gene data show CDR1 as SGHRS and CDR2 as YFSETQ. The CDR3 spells CASSVTSGEQFF. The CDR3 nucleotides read TGCGCCAGCAGCGTGACTAGCGGTGAGCAGTTCTTC.

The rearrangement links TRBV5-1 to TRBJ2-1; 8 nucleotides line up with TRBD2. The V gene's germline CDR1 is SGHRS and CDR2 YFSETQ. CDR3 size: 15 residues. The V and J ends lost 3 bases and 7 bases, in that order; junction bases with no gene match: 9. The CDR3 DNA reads TGCGCCAGCAGCTCCGGGGGGGCCCGGCGAAATGAGCAGTTCTTC. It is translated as CASSSGGARRNEQFF.

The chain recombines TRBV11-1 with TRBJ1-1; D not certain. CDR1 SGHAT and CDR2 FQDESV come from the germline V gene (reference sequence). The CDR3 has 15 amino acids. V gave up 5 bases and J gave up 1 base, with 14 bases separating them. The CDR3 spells CASSPTYSGNTEAFF. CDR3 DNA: TGTGCCAGCAGCCCCACCTACTCTGGGAACACTGAAGCTTTCTTT.

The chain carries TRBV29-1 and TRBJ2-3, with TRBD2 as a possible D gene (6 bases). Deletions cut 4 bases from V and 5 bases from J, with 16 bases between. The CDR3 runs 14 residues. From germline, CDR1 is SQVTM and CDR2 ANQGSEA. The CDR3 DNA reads TGCAGCGTTGCGCGGAACGGGGGAGAAGATACGCAGTATTTT. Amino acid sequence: CSVARNGGEDTQYF.

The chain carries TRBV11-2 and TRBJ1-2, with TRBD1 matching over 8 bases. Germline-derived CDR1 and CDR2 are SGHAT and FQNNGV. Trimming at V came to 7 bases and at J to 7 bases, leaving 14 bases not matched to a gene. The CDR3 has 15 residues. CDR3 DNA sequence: TGTGCCAGCACCCCTTCCAGGGGGCGCGGCTCTGGCTACACCTTC. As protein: CASTPSRGRGSGYTF.

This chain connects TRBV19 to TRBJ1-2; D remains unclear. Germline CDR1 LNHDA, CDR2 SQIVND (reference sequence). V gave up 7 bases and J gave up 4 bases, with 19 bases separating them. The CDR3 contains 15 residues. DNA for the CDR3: TGTGCCAGTAACCCCTTACTAGGGTTCTCCTATGGCTACACCTTC. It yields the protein CASNPLLGFSYGYTF.

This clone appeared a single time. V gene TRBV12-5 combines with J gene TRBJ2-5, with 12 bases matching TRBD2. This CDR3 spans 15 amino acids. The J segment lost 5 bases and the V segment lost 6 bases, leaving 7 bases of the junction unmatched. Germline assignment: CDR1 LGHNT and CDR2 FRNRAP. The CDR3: CASGTFGLAGETQYF. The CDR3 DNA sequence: TGTGCTAGTGGGACTTTCGGACTAGCGGGGGAGACCCAGTACTTC.

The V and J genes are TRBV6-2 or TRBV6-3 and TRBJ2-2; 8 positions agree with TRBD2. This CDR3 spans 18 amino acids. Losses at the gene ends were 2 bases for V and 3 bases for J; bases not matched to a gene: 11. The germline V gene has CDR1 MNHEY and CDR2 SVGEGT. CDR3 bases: TGTGCCAGCAGTTACCCCTCCCGGGGCGGGGGGTACACCGGGGAGCTGTTTTTT. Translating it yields CASSYPSRGGGYTGELFF.

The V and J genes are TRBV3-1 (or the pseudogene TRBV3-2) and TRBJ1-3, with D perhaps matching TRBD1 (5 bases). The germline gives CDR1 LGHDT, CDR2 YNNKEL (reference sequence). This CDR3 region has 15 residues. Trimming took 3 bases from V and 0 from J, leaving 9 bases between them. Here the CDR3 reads CASSHRGSSGNTIYF. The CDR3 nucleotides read TGTGCCAGCAGCCACCGGGGGAGCTCTGGAAACACCATATATTTT.

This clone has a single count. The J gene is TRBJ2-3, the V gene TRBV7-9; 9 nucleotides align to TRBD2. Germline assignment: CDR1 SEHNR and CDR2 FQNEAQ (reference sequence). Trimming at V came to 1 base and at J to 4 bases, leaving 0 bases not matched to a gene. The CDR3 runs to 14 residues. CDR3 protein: CASSLVAGADTQYF. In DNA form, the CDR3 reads TGTGCCAGCAGCTTAGTAGCGGGGGCAGATACGCAGTATTTT. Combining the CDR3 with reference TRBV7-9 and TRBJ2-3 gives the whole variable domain DTGVSQNPRHKITKRGQNVTFRCDPISEHNRLYWYRQTLGQGPEFLTYFQNEAQLEKSRLLSDRFSAERPKGSFSTLEIQRTEQGDSAMYLCASSLVAGADTQYFGPGTRLTVL.

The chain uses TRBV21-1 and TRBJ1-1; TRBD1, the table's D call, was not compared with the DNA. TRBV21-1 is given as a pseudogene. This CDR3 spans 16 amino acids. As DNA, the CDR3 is TGTGCCAGCAGCAAACCGAATATCAGGGGGAACACTGAAGCTTTCTTT. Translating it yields CASSKPNIRGNTEAFF.

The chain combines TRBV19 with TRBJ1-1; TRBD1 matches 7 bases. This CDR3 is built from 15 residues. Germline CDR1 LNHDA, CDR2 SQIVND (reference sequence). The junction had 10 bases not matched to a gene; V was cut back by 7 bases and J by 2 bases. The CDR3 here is CASTIQGTVNTEAFF. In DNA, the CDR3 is TGTGCCAGTACCATACAGGGGACAGTTAACACTGAAGCTTTCTTT. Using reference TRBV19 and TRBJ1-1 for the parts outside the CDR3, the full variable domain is DGGITQSPKYLFRKEGQNVTLSCEQNLNHDAMYWYRQDPGQGLRLIYYSQIVNDFQKGDIAEGYSVSREKKESFPLTVTSAQKNPTAFYLCASTIQGTVNTEAFFGQGTRLTVV.

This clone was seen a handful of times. Here the CDR3 reads CASSLTGGPHNEQFF. The CDR3 DNA is TGTGCCAGCAGCTTAACCGGGGGGCCGCACAATGAGCAGTTCTTC. This sequence joins TRBV7-8 and TRBJ2-1, with D possibly matching TRBD2 (7 bases). This CDR3 contains 15 residues. Germline lookup yields CDR1 SGHVS and CDR2 FQNEAQ. The V and J ends lost 2 bases and 5 bases respectively, with 13 bases between them. The full variable domain, with the rest looked up from reference TRBV7-8 and TRBJ2-1, is GAGVSQSPRYKVAKRGQDVALRCDPISGHVSLFWYQQALGQGPEFLTYFQNEAQLDKSGLPSDRFFAERPEGSVSTLKIQRTQQEDSAVYLCASSLTGGPHNEQFFGPGTRLTVL.

The CDR3 protein is CASSLGGQLSGGNTIYF. CDR3 DNA: TGTGCCAGCAGCTTGGGAGGACAGCTCTCTGGGGGAAACACCATATATTTT. This chain joins TRBV5-4 and TRBJ1-3; D perhaps matches TRBD1 (6 bases). Germline lookup yields CDR1 SGHNT and CDR2 YYREEE (reference sequence). V lost 0 bases and J 4 bases, leaving 17 bases between the germline ends. CDR3 length equals 17 residues.

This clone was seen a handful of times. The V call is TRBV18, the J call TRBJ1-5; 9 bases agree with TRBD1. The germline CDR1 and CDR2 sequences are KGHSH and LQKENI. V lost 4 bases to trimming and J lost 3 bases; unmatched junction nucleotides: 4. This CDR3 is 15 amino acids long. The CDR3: CASSLGTGFNQPQHF. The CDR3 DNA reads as TGTGCCAGCTCACTCGGGACAGGGTTCAATCAGCCCCAGCATTTT.

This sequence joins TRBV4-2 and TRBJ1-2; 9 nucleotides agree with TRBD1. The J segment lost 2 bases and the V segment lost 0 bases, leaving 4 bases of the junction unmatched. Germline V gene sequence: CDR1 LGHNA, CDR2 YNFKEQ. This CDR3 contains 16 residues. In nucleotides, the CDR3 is TGTGCCAGCAGCCAAGACACAGGGGGCCTAAACTATGGCTACACCTTC. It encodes CASSQDTGGLNYGYTF.

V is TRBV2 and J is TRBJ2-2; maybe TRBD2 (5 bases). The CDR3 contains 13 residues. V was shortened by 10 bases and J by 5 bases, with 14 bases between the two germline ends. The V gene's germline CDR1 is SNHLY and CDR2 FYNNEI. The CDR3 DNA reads TGTGCCAACACTCTTTCGGGGACCGGGGAGCTGTTTTTT. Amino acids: CANTLSGTGELFF.

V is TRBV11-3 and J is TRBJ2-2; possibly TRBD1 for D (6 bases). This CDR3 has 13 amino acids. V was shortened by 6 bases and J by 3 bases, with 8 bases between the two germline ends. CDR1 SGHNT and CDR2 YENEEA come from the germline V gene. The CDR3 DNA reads TGTGCCAGCAGGGGGGCGGACACCGGGGAGCTGTTTTTT. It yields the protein CASRGADTGELFF.

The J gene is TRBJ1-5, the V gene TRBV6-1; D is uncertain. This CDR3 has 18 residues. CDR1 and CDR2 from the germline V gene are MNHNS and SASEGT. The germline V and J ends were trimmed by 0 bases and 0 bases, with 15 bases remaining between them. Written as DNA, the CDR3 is TGTGCCAGCAGTGAAGCAGGCGGCAGCTGGTATAGCAATCAGCCCCAGCATTTT. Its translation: CASSEAGGSWYSNQPQHF.

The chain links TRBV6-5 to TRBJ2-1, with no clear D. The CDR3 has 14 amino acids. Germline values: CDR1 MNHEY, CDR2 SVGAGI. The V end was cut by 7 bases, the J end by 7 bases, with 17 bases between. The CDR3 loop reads CASTLNGRGNEQFF. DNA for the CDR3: TGTGCCAGCACCCTAAACGGTAGAGGTAATGAGCAGTTCTTC.

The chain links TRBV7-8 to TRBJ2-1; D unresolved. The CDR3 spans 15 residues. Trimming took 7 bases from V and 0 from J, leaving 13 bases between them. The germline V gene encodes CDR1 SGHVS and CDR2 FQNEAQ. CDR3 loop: CASTPSPSSYNEQFF. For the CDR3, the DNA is TGTGCCAGCACCCCTTCCCCGAGCTCCTACAATGAGCAGTTCTTC.

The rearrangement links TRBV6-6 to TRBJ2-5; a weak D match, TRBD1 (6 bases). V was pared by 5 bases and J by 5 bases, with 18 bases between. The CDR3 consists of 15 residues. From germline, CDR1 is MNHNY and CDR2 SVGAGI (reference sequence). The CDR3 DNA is TGTGCCAGCAGTCCCAACAGGGACCAGGGGGAGACCCAGTACTTC. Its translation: CASSPNRDQGETQYF.

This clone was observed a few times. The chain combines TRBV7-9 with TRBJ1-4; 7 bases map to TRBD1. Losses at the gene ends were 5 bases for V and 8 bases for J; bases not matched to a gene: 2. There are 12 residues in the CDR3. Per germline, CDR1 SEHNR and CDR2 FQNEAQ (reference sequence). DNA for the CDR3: TGTGCCAGCAGCCGGGACAGCGAAAAACTGTTTTTT. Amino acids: CASSRDSEKLFF. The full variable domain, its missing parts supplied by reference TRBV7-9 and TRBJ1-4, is DTGVSQNPRHKITKRGQNVTFRCDPISEHNRLYWYRQTLGQGPEFLTYFQNEAQLEKSRLLSDRFSAERPKGSFSTLEIQRTEQGDSAMYLCASSRDSEKLFFGSGTQLSVL.

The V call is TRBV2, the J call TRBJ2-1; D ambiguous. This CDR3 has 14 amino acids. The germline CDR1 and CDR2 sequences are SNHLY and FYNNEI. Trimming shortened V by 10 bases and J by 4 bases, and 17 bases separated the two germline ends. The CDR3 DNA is TGTGCCACTCATCCCGAGGTTATTTACAATGAGCAGTTCTTC. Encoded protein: CATHPEVIYNEQFF.

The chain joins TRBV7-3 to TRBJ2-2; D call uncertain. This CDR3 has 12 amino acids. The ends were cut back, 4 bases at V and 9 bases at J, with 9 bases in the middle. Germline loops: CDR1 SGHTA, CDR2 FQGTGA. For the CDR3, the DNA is TGTGCCAGCAGCTCACCAGGCCGGGAGCTGTTTTTT. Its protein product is CASSSPGRELFF. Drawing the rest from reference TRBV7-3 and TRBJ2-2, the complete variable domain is GAGVSQTPSNKVTEKGKYVELRCDPISGHTALYWYRQSLGQGPEFLIYFQGTGAADDSGLPNDRFFAVRPEGSVSTLKIQRTERGDSAVYLCASSSPGRELFFGEGSRLTVL.

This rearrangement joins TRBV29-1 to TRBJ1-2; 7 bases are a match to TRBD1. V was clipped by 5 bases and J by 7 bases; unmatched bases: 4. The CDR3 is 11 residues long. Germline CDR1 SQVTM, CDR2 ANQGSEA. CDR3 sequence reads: CSVTGVVGYTF. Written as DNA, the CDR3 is TGCAGCGTTACAGGGGTGGTTGGCTACACCTTC.

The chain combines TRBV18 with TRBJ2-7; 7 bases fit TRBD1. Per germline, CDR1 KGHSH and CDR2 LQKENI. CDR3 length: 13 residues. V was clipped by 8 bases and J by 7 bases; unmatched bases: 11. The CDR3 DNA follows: TGTGCCAGCACCTACGGGACAGAATATGAGCAGTACTTC. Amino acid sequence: CASTYGTEYEQYF.